Below, one T cell receptor beta chain is given with its context. Its recognized antigen is unknown. Qualities for individual bases were not recorded, and no much larger clone is one base off. Using 3' ligation of a UMI-containing oligonucleotide to TCR cDNA, the study laid out a robust and sensitive protocol to amplify, sequence and analyze TCRs. Whole blood analysis involved drawing under 3 ml of peripheral blood from adult healthy volunteers into Tempus tubes and then extracting RNA following the manufacturer's instructions. Total RNA, without cell sorting, was DNase treated with RQ1 DNase before reverse transcription, targeting about 1 to 1000 ng input. Libraries were prepared from skin biopsies and whole blood so that pipeline robustness could be tested in samples in which T cells form a minority population. The entry originates in a study of naive and memory T cell subsets (dated by TCRdb to 2017 to 2019). In terms of the full investigation: The figure summarizing these samples reported ten or so blood donors, 7 tuberculin skin test biopsies and 3 saline control biopsies. PCR2 was typically a SYBR Green qPCR stopped at a set threshold; low-input samples could instead use end-point PCR (approximately 6 cycles). The paper's findings and limits, for the study overall: The RNA-based method was acknowledged as potentially sensitive to TCR transcript changes with T cell activation and differentiation.

Libraries were constructed by UMI-ligation and nested PCR. The ligated cDNA was amplified in four rounds of PCR with nested alpha and beta constant region primers together with the SP2 primer. For the blood and skin samples, reverse transcription of TCR RNA was done with SuperScript IV along with alpha and beta constant region primers. An oligonucleotide carrying the Illumina SP2 primer and a UMI was ligated to the 3' end of the cDNA by means of T4 RNA ligase 1. The 12-nucleotide UMI was composed of two random hexamers separated by an eight-base spacer, which was included to prevent hairpin formation. From the second PCR onward, the TCR alpha and beta chain libraries were handled separately, and dual indexing was used for multiplexing. After pooling, the indexed libraries were analyzed by capillary electrophoresis and sequenced on either an Illumina MiSeq or NextSeq. Libraries were spiked with PhiX DNA at about 5-7.5% so that base diversity was increased and cluster recognition was improved. In the authors' own workflow: Demultiplexor pulled UMIs out of read 2, joined the UMIs with the TCR sequence from read 1, and separated reads according to sample indices. V and J genes and V-J junctions were identified by Decombinator, which gave every TCR a five-part identifier that included V and J deletions. UMIs were used by Collapsinator to correct sequencing errors and PCR amplification heterogeneity, so that a UMI-based abundance was obtained for each TCR. CDR3Translator turned identifiers into nucleotide sequence, translated the nucleotide sequence into amino acids, and pulled out CDR3 regions based on terminal motifs. Error-corrected counts of alpha and beta TCRs from blood and skin were compared after being normalized to the amount of input RNA. TCRdb trimmed public reads at Q25 via fastp, called clones via MiXCR and kept in-frame beta chains. All rows with the same CDR3 protein become a single entry with the most common DNA and genes. TCRdb, rather than the study authors, made the V and J calls. For this sample there are over 20,000 distinct CDR3 sequences; 5.2% appear just once. The ten largest clones add up to 7% to 8% of the sample.

What was sequenced was blood. The receptor was derived from an adult in good health.

The CDR3 protein is CASSLGGGGPGANVLTF. The nucleotide sequence reads as follows: TGTGCCAGCAGCCTGGGAGGGGGGGGCCCTGGGGCCAACGTCCTGACTTTC. The sequence links TRBV5-4 to TRBJ2-6; the D segment could be TRBD2, given 7 matching bases. A distance of 16 bases separates the germline ends of V and J, which lose 4 bases and 2 bases respectively. The germline V gene (reference sequence) sets CDR1 to SGHNT and CDR2 to YYREEE. The CDR3 holds 17 amino acids from the cysteine to the phenylalanine. Only CDR3 DNA remains: 51 bases, in frame from the first base.